The 17 T cell receptor beta chains reported below all come from one sample, sequenced in a study of T cell responses to AZD1222 COVID-19 vaccine. Using immunoSEQ multiplex PCR, the repertoire was profiled, and TCRdb retains in-frame clones only, with some absent. The table lists around 100,000 clones, around nine tenths of them singletons. The input for sequencing was peripheral blood, taken on day 0 of AZD1222 vaccination. The receptors originated from an adult in good health.

The V call is TRBV5-1, the J call TRBJ1-1, with D possibly TRBD1 on 5 matching bases. V dropped 7 bases and J dropped 5 bases, with 18 bases sitting between them. The CDR3 has 14 residues. The V gene's germline CDR1 is SGHRS and CDR2 YFSETQ. The CDR3 here is CASGRSGSGTEAFF. The DNA for the CDR3 is TGCGCCAGCGGACGCTCAGGGTCGGGAACTGAAGCTTTCTTT.

The chain employs TRBV2 and TRBJ2-2; TRBD1 might be the D (5 bases). Germline V gene lookup returns CDR1 SNHLY and CDR2 FYNNEI. Trimming removed 1 base from V and 1 base from J, with 7 bases in between. The CDR3 sequence is 15 residues long. The CDR3 region is CASSEGQMNTGELFF. For the CDR3, the DNA is TGTGCCAGCAGTGAAGGACAGATGAACACCGGGGAGCTGTTTTTT.

This clone was detected once. This chain links TRBV5-8 with TRBJ2-3; TRBD1 matches at 7 bases. The CDR3 sequence is 14 residues long. V was clipped by 0 bases and J by 6 bases; unmatched bases: 4. Germline V gene data show CDR1 as SGHTS and CDR2 as YDEGEE. CDR3 sequence reads: CASSLGQGMDTQYF. CDR3 in DNA: TGTGCCAGCAGCTTGGGACAGGGCATGGATACGCAGTATTTT.

This clone turned up a few times. The J gene is TRBJ2-7, the V gene TRBV6-5; 8 bases fit TRBD2. The trim removed 5 bases at V and 7 bases at J, leaving 10 bases unmatched. Germline V gene data show CDR1 as MNHEY and CDR2 as SVGAGI. The CDR3 spans 14 residues. The CDR3 DNA reads TGTGCCAGCAGTAAAAGCGGGGGTGCGCGTGAGCAGTACTTC. This encodes CASSKSGGAREQYF.

The chain links TRBV27 to TRBJ2-1, with 8 bases identical to TRBD1. The V and J ends lost 5 bases and 6 bases, in that order; junction bases with no gene match: 6. Germline lookup yields CDR1 MNHEY and CDR2 SMNVEV (reference sequence). The CDR3 length is 14 residues. The CDR3 protein is CASSPRTGSNEQFF. DNA for the CDR3: TGTGCCAGCAGTCCGCGGACAGGGAGCAATGAGCAGTTCTTC.

The V gene is TRBV6-5, the J gene TRBJ1-2; D unresolved. V was trimmed by 6 bases and J by 4 bases, leaving 9 bases between them. The CDR3 sequence is 12 residues long. From germline, CDR1 is MNHEY and CDR2 SVGAGI. DNA of the CDR3: TGTGCCAGCAGGCCCCTTTTCTATGGCTACACCTTC. Its translation: CASRPLFYGYTF.

This clone is a singleton in its sample. This chain links TRBV5-4 with TRBJ2-7; D may be TRBD1 (6 bases). Germline V gene lookup returns CDR1 SGHNT and CDR2 YYREEE (reference sequence). This CDR3 has 14 residues. V lost 7 bases and J 5 bases, leaving 19 bases between the germline ends. The CDR3 loop is CASRENRVHDEQYF. In nucleotides, the CDR3 is TGTGCCAGCCGAGAAAACAGGGTTCACGACGAGCAGTACTTC.

This clone was picked up one time. The V and J genes are TRBV10-3 and TRBJ1-2; D is perhaps TRBD1 (6 bases). V gave up 0 bases and J gave up 4 bases, with 18 bases separating them. CDR1 is ENHRY and CDR2 is SYGVKD in the germline V gene. The CDR3 covers 17 residues. CDR3 coding DNA: TGTGCCATCAGTGAGTCGGTAGGGGCAGGGGCGCCCTATGGCTACACCTTC. Translating gives CAISESVGAGAPYGYTF.

This clone was observed once. The rearrangement links TRBV3-1 (or the pseudogene TRBV3-2) to TRBJ1-2; TRBD1 matches 8 bases. J gave up 6 bases and V 3 bases, and 6 bases lay outside the gene matches. The CDR3 has 14 amino acids. The germline CDR1 and CDR2 sequences are LGHDT and YNNKEL (reference sequence). The CDR3 is CASSQTTGVDGYTF. In DNA form, the CDR3 reads TGTGCCAGCAGCCAGACGACAGGGGTGGATGGCTACACCTTC.

The V call is TRBV5-4, the J call TRBJ1-4, with 8 nucleotides matching TRBD1. V dropped 4 bases and J dropped 1; count of bases not matched to a gene: 6. The germline V gene encodes CDR1 SGHNT and CDR2 YYREEE (reference sequence). The CDR3 is 16 amino acids. The CDR3 loop is CASSVQGVITNEKLFF. The CDR3 nucleotides are TGTGCCAGCAGCGTACAGGGGGTGATAACTAATGAAAAACTGTTTTTT.

The chain employs TRBV6-5 and TRBJ1-4, with 11 bases lining up with TRBD1. The germline gives CDR1 MNHEY, CDR2 SVGAGI. The length of the CDR3 is 15 residues. After removal of 6 bases from V and 5 bases from J, the junction contained 5 bases not matched to a gene. CDR3 DNA sequence: TGTGCCAGCAGCCCGGACAGGGGGCGGAATGAAAAACTGTTTTTT. This translates into CASSPDRGRNEKLFF.

The J gene is TRBJ1-6, the V gene TRBV6-5; D is uncertain. Deletions cut 0 bases from V and 10 bases from J, with 13 bases between. The CDR3 is made up of 15 amino acids. Germline assignment: CDR1 MNHEY and CDR2 SVGAGI. CDR3 in DNA: TGTGCCAGCAGTTACTCGTTCGGGGTCCACTCACCCCTCCACTTT. Translating gives CASSYSFGVHSPLHF.

This clone was counted once. The V and J genes are TRBV28 and TRBJ1-2; unclear D gene. V was shortened by 6 bases and J by 4 bases, with 12 bases between the two germline ends. The CDR3 spans 13 residues. CDR1 and CDR2 from the germline V gene are MDHEN and SYDVKM. The CDR3 DNA sequence: TGTGCCAGCAGCAGGCCGGGATCCTATGGCTACACCTTC. Its translation is CASSRPGSYGYTF.

The chain has TRBV5-1 and TRBJ2-5, with D perhaps TRBD2 (7 bases). Germline-derived CDR1 and CDR2 are SGHRS and YFSETQ. The CDR3 totals 15 residues. Trimming stripped 0 bases from V and 7 bases from J, with 16 bases between. The CDR3 is CASSLAGAGEGTQYF. The CDR3 nucleotides read TGCGCCAGCAGCTTGGCCGGGGCAGGGGAGGGGACCCAGTACTTC. Using reference TRBV5-1 and TRBJ2-5 for the parts outside the CDR3, the full variable domain is KAGVTQTPRYLIKTRGQQVTLSCSPISGHRSVSWYQQTPGQGLQFLFEYFSETQRNKGNFPGRFSGRQFSNSRSEMNVSTLELGDSALYLCASSLAGAGEGTQYFGPGTRLLVL.

The chain recombines TRBV18 with TRBJ1-5; D ambiguous. V was pared by 6 bases and J by 1 base, with 13 bases between. CDR1 KGHSH and CDR2 LQKENI come from the germline V gene. There are 15 residues in the CDR3. The CDR3 sequence is CASSPAQGSNQPQHF. The CDR3 bases are TGTGCCAGCTCGCCCGCACAAGGAAGCAATCAGCCCCAGCATTTT.

The chain joins TRBV28 to TRBJ1-1; 8 nucleotides line up with TRBD1. CDR1 is MDHEN, CDR2 SYDVKM, per germline. The CDR3 has 16 residues. The junction had 10 bases not matched to a gene; V was cut back by 7 bases and J by 0 bases. As DNA, the CDR3 is TGTGCCAGCACCTGGGCCTCAGGGGGCCTGAACACTGAAGCTTTCTTT. Its protein is CASTWASGGLNTEAFF.

The chain has TRBV20-1 and TRBJ2-1, with 7 bases aligning to TRBD2. After removal of 3 bases from V and 7 bases from J, the junction contained 18 bases not matched to a gene. CDR3 length equals 17 residues. CDR1 is DFQATT and CDR2 is SNEGSKA in the germline V gene (reference sequence). CDR3 coding DNA: TGCAGTGCTAGTGGTTTTTCGGGGCTAGCGGAGAGAAATGAGCAGTTCTTC. The encoded protein is CSASGFSGLAERNEQFF.